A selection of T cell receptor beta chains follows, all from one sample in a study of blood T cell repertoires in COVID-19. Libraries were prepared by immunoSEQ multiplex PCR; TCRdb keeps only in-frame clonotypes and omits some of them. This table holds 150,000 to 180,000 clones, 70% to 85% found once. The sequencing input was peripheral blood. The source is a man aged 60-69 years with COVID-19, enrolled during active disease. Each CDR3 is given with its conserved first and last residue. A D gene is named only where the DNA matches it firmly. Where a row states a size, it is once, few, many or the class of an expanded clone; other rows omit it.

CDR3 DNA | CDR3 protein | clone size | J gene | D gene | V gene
TGTGCCAGCGACAGGGGGTATGGCTACACCTTC | CASDRGYGYTF | . | TRBJ1-2 | TRBD1 | TRBV6-5
TGTGCCAGCAGCTCCGGACAGGGAAAACGCTATGGCTACACCTTC | CASSSGQGKRYGYTF | . | TRBJ1-2 | TRBD1 | TRBV7-9
TGTGCCAGCAGTGTCCCTAGCGGGTACTACGAGCAGTACTTC | CASSVPSGYYEQYF | . | TRBJ2-7 | TRBD2 | TRBV2
TGTGCCAGCTCACCCTCAGCGGGGGCGGCAGGAAACACCATATATTTT | CASSPSAGAAGNTIYF | . | TRBJ1-3 | . | TRBV18
TGTGCCAGCAGTTCGACACTGCTCTATGGCTACACCTTC | CASSSTLLYGYTF | . | TRBJ1-2 | . | TRBV12-3/TRBV12-4
TGTGCCTGGAGTGGACAGACGAACACTGAAGCTTTCTTT | CAWSGQTNTEAFF | . | TRBJ1-1 | . | TRBV30
TGTGCCAGTAGTATGGGACAGGTTATTAATGAAAAACTGTTTTTT | CASSMGQVINEKLFF | . | TRBJ1-4 | TRBD1 | TRBV19
TGTGCCACCAGTGATTCATCGTCTAAGCTCACTGAAGCTTTCTTT | CATSDSSSKLTEAFF | . | TRBJ1-1 | . | TRBV24-1
TGTGCCAGCAATTACCGGCACAGGGGAACCGGAAACACCATATATTTT | CASNYRHRGTGNTIYF | . | TRBJ1-3 | TRBD1 | TRBV5-6
TGTGCCAGCAGCACACGAGGCGAGCAGTACTTC | CASSTRGEQYF | . | TRBJ2-7 | . | TRBV13
TGTGCTAGCAGCTTAGAAGGGAGGGTAAGTAATGGCTACACCTTC | CASSLEGRVSNGYTF | . | TRBJ1-2 | . | TRBV7-7
TGTGCCAGCAGCTTATTCTCAGGGCAGGGTGAGACCCAGTACTTC | CASSLFSGQGETQYF | . | TRBJ2-5 | . | TRBV11-2
TGCACCAGCAGCCAAGATGCAGGGCTGAAATACAACTCCTACGAGCAGTACTTC | CTSSQDAGLKYNSYEQYF | . | TRBJ2-7 | . | TRBV1
TGTGCCAGCTCACGAACAGGGGGCGCGGAAAACACCGGGGAGCTGTTTTTT | CASSRTGGAENTGELFF | few | TRBJ2-2 | TRBD1 | TRBV18
TGTGCCACCAAACAGGACAGAAATTCACCCCTCCACTTT | CATKQDRNSPLHF | . | TRBJ1-6 | . | TRBV6-5
TGTGCCAGCTCACCCACAACAGTTATTGGGACTGAAGCTTTCTTT | CASSPTTVIGTEAFF | . | TRBJ1-1 | . | TRBV18
TGTGCCAGCGTACCTTGGGCCCGGGACAGGTACGAGCAGTACTTC | CASVPWARDRYEQYF | few | TRBJ2-7 | TRBD1 | TRBV28
TGTGCCAGCAGTGAAGCAGGGGTGGTCAATCAGCCCCAGCATTTT | CASSEAGVVNQPQHF | few | TRBJ1-5 | . | TRBV2
TGTGCCAGCAGCCCCACCGGACTAGCGGGGGGGACTGAGCAGTTCTTC | CASSPTGLAGGTEQFF | . | TRBJ2-1 | TRBD2 | TRBV7-3
TGCGCCAGCAGCCAAACCTGGGACAGATTAACGAACACCGGGGAGCTGTTTTTT | CASSQTWDRLTNTGELFF | . | TRBJ2-2 | TRBD1 | TRBV4-3
TGTGCCAGCAGCTTGGTTATGAGTGGCTACACCTTC | CASSLVMSGYTF | . | TRBJ1-2 | . | TRBV5-4
TGCGCCAGCAGCCAAGAGACAGGCCGGGGCTACACCTTC | CASSQETGRGYTF | . | TRBJ1-2 | . | TRBV4-3
TGTGCCAGCAGCTCCACGAGACAGGGAACCTACGAGCAGTACTTC | CASSSTRQGTYEQYF | . | TRBJ2-7 | TRBD1 | TRBV7-9
TGTGCCAGTAGTCCGGCGCAGGGGGATACCTACGAGCAGTACTTC | CASSPAQGDTYEQYF | . | TRBJ2-7 | TRBD1 | TRBV19